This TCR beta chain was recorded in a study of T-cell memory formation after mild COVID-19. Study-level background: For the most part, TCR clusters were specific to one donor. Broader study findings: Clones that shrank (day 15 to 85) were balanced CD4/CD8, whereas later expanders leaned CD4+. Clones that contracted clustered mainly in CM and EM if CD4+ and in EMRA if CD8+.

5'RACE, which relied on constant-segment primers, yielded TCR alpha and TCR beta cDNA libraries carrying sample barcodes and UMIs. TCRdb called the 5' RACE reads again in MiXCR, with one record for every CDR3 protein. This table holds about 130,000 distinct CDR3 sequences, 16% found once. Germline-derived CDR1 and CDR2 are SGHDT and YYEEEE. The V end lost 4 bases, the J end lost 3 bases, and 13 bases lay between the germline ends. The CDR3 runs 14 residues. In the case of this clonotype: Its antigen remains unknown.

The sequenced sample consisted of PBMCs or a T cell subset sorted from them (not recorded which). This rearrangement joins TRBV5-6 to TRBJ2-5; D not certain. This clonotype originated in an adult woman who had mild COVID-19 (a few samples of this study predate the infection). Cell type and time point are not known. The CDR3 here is CASSLSADEETQYF. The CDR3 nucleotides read TGTGCCAGCAGCCTCTCGGCGGATGAAGAGACCCAGTACTTC.